Each of the 9 T cell receptor beta chains below was sequenced from the same sample in a study of cytomegalovirus exposure and HLA in healthy donors. Researchers ran the PCR with 60 Vbeta and 13 Jbeta primers. Using immunoSEQ multiplex PCR, the repertoire was profiled, and TCRdb retains in-frame clones only, with some absent. The table for this sample gives some 130,000 clones. The source material was PBMCs. The receptors were gathered from a middle-aged woman in good health and CMV-seropositive.

The chain carries TRBV6-5 and TRBJ2-5; D remains ambiguous. Trimming removed 0 bases at V and 1 base at J, with 12 bases between. The CDR3 contains 16 residues. Germline V gene sequence: CDR1 MNHEY, CDR2 SVGAGI. CDR3 sequence (DNA): TGTGCCAGCAGTTACTCTTGGCCCCCGCTCCAAGAGACCCAGTACTTC. The encoded protein is CASSYSWPPLQETQYF.

CDR3 bases: TGTGCCAGCAGTTCGGTGCTAATGAACACTGAAGCTTTCTTT. This gives the protein CASSSVLMNTEAFF. The chain couples TRBV6-5 to TRBJ1-1; D remains ambiguous. V was clipped by 4 bases and J by 0 bases, with 9 bases between them. This CDR3 has 14 residues. Germline V lookup: CDR1 MNHEY, CDR2 SVGAGI.

This chain links TRBV28 with TRBJ2-1; a possible D gene is TRBD2 (6 bases). Germline V gene sequence: CDR1 MDHEN, CDR2 SYDVKM. The V end was cut by 5 bases, the J end by 8 bases, with 25 bases between. The CDR3 runs to 17 residues. The CDR3 loop reads CASSPSRFAGNSHEQFF. DNA of the CDR3: TGTGCCAGCAGTCCCTCAAGGTTTGCGGGAAATTCCCATGAGCAGTTCTTC.

J is TRBJ2-3 and V is TRBV5-4, with a possible D match to TRBD2 (5 bases). The CDR3 sequence is 16 residues long. Germline CDR1 is SGHNT and CDR2 is YYREEE (reference sequence). The V end lost 6 bases, the J end lost 1 base, and 18 bases lay between the germline ends. The CDR3, as DNA: TGTGCCAGCAAGGGTGGGGAGAGCGGAGGCACAGATACGCAGTATTTT. Translating gives CASKGGESGGTDTQYF.

The chain carries TRBV6-6 and TRBJ2-4; perhaps TRBD2 as D (6 bases). CDR1 MNHNY and CDR2 SVGAGI come from the germline V gene (reference sequence). The germline V and J ends were trimmed by 2 bases and 2 bases, with 10 bases remaining between them. This CDR3 comprises 15 residues. The CDR3 DNA is TGTGCCAGCAGTTACGGGGGGTTGCCCAAAAACATTCAGTACTTC. Translating gives CASSYGGLPKNIQYF.

The CDR3 spells CASTLVGGMRNEQFF. The CDR3 DNA follows: TGTGCCAGCACCCTGGTAGGAGGGATGAGAAATGAGCAGTTCTTC. V and J are TRBV6-6 and TRBJ2-1, with D perhaps matching TRBD2 (6 bases). Germline V lookup: CDR1 MNHNY, CDR2 SVGAGI (reference sequence). V was clipped by 7 bases and J by 7 bases, with 20 bases between them. The CDR3 spans 15 residues.

The rearrangement uses TRBV4-1 and TRBJ1-5; 10 bases fit TRBD1. CDR1 is MGHRA, CDR2 YSYEKL, per germline. V lost 4 bases to trimming and J lost 3 bases; unmatched junction nucleotides: 3. The CDR3 sequence is 15 residues long. CDR3 in DNA: TGCGCCAGCAGCCTCGGGACAGGGGACAATCAGCCCCAGCATTTT. Its translation: CASSLGTGDNQPQHF.

This sequence joins TRBV7-9 and TRBJ1-4, with TRBD1 matching 10 bases. The germline gives CDR1 SEHNR, CDR2 FQNEAQ (reference sequence). The CDR3 totals 15 residues. V dropped 4 bases and J dropped 8; count of bases not matched to a gene: 7. CDR3 in amino acids: CASSSDRGRREKLFF. CDR3 nucleotides: TGTGCCAGCAGCTCCGACAGGGGGCGTCGCGAAAAACTGTTTTTT.

The gene calls are TRBV5-6 and TRBJ2-5, with D unclear. The J call may be incorrect, as the DNA end agrees better with TRBJ2-7. The CDR3 covers 13 residues. The germline gives CDR1 SGHDT, CDR2 YYEEEE. The CDR3 is CASSLSQAYEQYF. CDR3 nucleotide sequence: TGTGCCAGCAGCTTGAGTCAGGCTTACGAGCAGTACTTC.